This section outlines one T cell receptor (beta chain) sequence together with its context. This record belongs to a study of blood T cell repertoires in COVID-19. This CDR3 spans 17 amino acids. In the original processing: Nucleated cell counts were estimated from reference gene primer amplification. Libraries were prepared by immunoSEQ multiplex PCR; TCRdb keeps only in-frame clonotypes and omits some of them. V and J calls and clone size come straight from that table; D and trimming were deduced from the DNA. The data hold about 300,000 clones, with about four fifths observed a single time. The source material was peripheral blood. The chain couples TRBV21-1 to TRBJ2-5; TRBD2 is the table's D call and was not checked against the DNA. TRBV21-1 is recorded as a pseudogene. The receptor was derived from a human donor with COVID-19, enrolled during active disease. The donor label of this sample is uncertain. The CDR3: CASSARDPEKAGETQYF. CDR3 DNA: TGTGCCAGCAGCGCGCGGGACCCCGAAAAAGCCGGAGAGACCCAGTACTTC.